Following are 16 T cell receptor beta chains from one sample sequenced in a study of cytomegalovirus exposure and HLA in healthy donors. Researchers ran the PCR with 60 Vbeta and 13 Jbeta primers. The table came from immunoSEQ multiplex PCR; TCRdb's copy has only in-frame clones and leaves some out. The sample has 150,000 to 200,000 clones. The sample comprised PBMCs. All receptors come from a boy aged 10-17 years in good health and CMV-seronegative.

This rearrangement joins TRBV7-8 to TRBJ1-2; 7 nucleotides match TRBD1. CDR1 is SGHVS, CDR2 FQNEAQ, per germline. Trimming cost V 5 bases and J 4 bases; bases outside gene matches: 10. This CDR3 is 15 amino acids long. The CDR3 region has the DNA TGTGCCAGCAGCCTCGCCGAGGGGGCGATCTATGGCTACACCTTC. Residues: CASSLAEGAIYGYTF.

This chain connects TRBV28 to TRBJ1-5; 7 bases line up with TRBD1. Germline V gives CDR1 MDHEN, CDR2 SYDVKM. The CDR3 is 14 amino acids. V shed 6 bases and J 4 bases; nucleotides not matched to a gene: 6. The CDR3 here is CASSPTGVNQPQHF. Here the CDR3 DNA reads TGTGCCAGCAGCCCCACAGGGGTAAATCAGCCCCAGCATTTT.

The chain employs TRBV27 and TRBJ1-5, with a possible D match to TRBD1 (6 bases). There are 14 residues in the CDR3. The germline V gene encodes CDR1 MNHEY and CDR2 SMNVEV (reference sequence). Deletions cut 6 bases from V and 4 bases from J, with 13 bases between. The CDR3 loop reads CASRMTGYNQPQHF. In DNA form, the CDR3 reads TGTGCCAGCAGAATGACAGGCTATAATCAGCCCCAGCATTTT.

The chain couples TRBV7-9 to TRBJ1-1, with D possibly matching TRBD1 (6 bases). The CDR3 covers 13 residues. V was clipped by 5 bases and J by 6 bases, with 13 bases between them. Germline CDR1 and CDR2: SEHNR and FQNEAQ (reference sequence). CDR3 in amino acids: CASSPAGGPEAFF. DNA of the CDR3: TGTGCCAGCAGCCCAGCGGGGGGGCCTGAAGCTTTCTTT.

This sequence joins TRBV30 and TRBJ1-4, with a possible D match to TRBD1 (6 bases). This CDR3 spans 13 amino acids. CDR1 GTSNPN and CDR2 SVGIG come from the germline V gene (reference sequence). The V and J ends lost 1 base and 7 bases respectively, with 10 bases between them. CDR3 coding DNA: TGTGCCTGGAGTGCACAGGGTGTTGAAAAACTGTTTTTT. It specifies CAWSAQGVEKLFF.

The rearrangement links TRBV30 to TRBJ1-6, with D perhaps matching TRBD1 (6 bases). Trimming removed 0 bases at V and 0 bases at J, with 6 bases between. Germline V gene data show CDR1 as GTSNPN and CDR2 as SVGIG (reference sequence). This CDR3 contains 15 residues. DNA for the CDR3: TGTGCCTGGAGTGTAGGGGGCTCCTATAATTCACCCCTCCACTTT. This gives the protein CAWSVGGSYNSPLHF.

The chain recombines TRBV11-1 with TRBJ1-3; D call uncertain. V was cut by 1 base and J by 7 bases, with 5 bases left in between. The germline gives CDR1 SGHAT, CDR2 FQDESV (reference sequence). The CDR3 has 12 residues. The CDR3 spells CASSLDPNTIYF. The CDR3 DNA follows: TGTGCCAGCAGCTTAGATCCGAACACCATATATTTT.

The chain employs TRBV5-1 and TRBJ2-5; no clear D gene. The ends were cut back, 2 bases at V and 0 bases at J, with 5 bases in the middle. This CDR3 comprises 13 residues. CDR1 is SGHRS, CDR2 YFSETQ, per germline. In DNA, the CDR3 is TGCGCCAGCAGCTTTGAGTACCAAGAGACCCAGTACTTC. Its protein product is CASSFEYQETQYF.

The genes are TRBV2 and TRBJ2-2; weak D call: TRBD1 (6 bases). Germline-derived CDR1 and CDR2 are SNHLY and FYNNEI. The CDR3 loop spans 12 amino acids. The V gene lost 11 bases and the J gene lost 4 bases, with 11 bases spanning the gap. The CDR3 here is CAATGPTGELFF. CDR3 nucleotide sequence: TGTGCCGCCACAGGGCCCACCGGGGAGCTGTTTTTT.

This sequence joins TRBV28 and TRBJ2-7; TRBD1 might be the D (6 bases). This CDR3 contains 15 residues. Germline CDR1 is MDHEN and CDR2 is SYDVKM. V was cut by 2 bases and J by 1 base, with 12 bases left in between. The CDR3, as DNA: TGTGCCAGCAGTTTACGGACAGCTATATCCTACGAGCAGTACTTC. Translating gives CASSLRTAISYEQYF.

This chain links TRBV30 with TRBJ1-5; D is unresolved. Trimming took 5 bases from V and 7 from J, leaving 12 bases between them. This CDR3 region has 12 residues. The germline gives CDR1 GTSNPN, CDR2 SVGIG (reference sequence). The CDR3 loop reads CAWGRREQPQHF. The CDR3 region has the DNA TGTGCCTGGGGGCGACGAGAACAGCCCCAGCATTTT.

The chain joins TRBV7-3 to TRBJ1-1, with TRBD1 matching over 7 bases. CDR1 SGHTA and CDR2 FQGTGA come from the germline V gene. V was pared by 4 bases and J by 5 bases, with 4 bases of the junction left unmatched. The CDR3 consists of 13 residues. The CDR3 DNA follows: TGTGCCAGCAGCTCCCGACAGGGAACTGAAGCTTTCTTT. It specifies CASSSRQGTEAFF.

V usage is TRBV5-1 and J usage is TRBJ1-2; 8 bases map to TRBD1. CDR1 is SGHRS, CDR2 YFSETQ, per germline. The CDR3 is 14 residues long. The V and J ends lost 9 bases and 9 bases, in that order; junction bases with no gene match: 16. The CDR3 loop is CATCPTGGSDSYTF. The DNA for the CDR3 is TGCGCCACGTGCCCCACAGGGGGTTCAGACAGCTACACCTTC.

This chain joins TRBV25-1 and TRBJ2-1; 13 nucleotides align to TRBD2. CDR1 is MGHDK, CDR2 SYGVNS, per germline. V lost 4 bases, J lost 10 bases, and 10 bases stayed unmatched. CDR3 length equals 16 residues. The DNA of the CDR3 is TGTGCCAGCAGTGGTACTAGCGGGGGGGCGTTTGGGGAGCAGTTCTTC. It codes for CASSGTSGGAFGEQFF.

The chain joins TRBV7-3 to TRBJ2-5; TRBD2 aligns across 8 bases. Germline CDR1 and CDR2: SGHTA and FQGTGA. The V and J ends lost 2 bases and 7 bases, in that order; junction bases with no gene match: 12. The CDR3 has 16 residues. The CDR3 DNA reads TGTGCCAGCAGCTTAGTCCCAACTAGCGGAGTGGGGACCCAGTACTTC. As protein: CASSLVPTSGVGTQYF.

This chain uses TRBV7-6 with TRBJ2-7; D possibly corresponds to TRBD2 (6 bases). This CDR3 spans 13 amino acids. V was trimmed by 5 bases and J by 4 bases, leaving 12 bases between them. Germline V gives CDR1 SGHVS, CDR2 FNYEAQ. CDR3 loop: CASSPGGPYEQYF. The CDR3 nucleotides read TGTGCCAGCAGCCCCGGGGGACCATACGAGCAGTACTTC.